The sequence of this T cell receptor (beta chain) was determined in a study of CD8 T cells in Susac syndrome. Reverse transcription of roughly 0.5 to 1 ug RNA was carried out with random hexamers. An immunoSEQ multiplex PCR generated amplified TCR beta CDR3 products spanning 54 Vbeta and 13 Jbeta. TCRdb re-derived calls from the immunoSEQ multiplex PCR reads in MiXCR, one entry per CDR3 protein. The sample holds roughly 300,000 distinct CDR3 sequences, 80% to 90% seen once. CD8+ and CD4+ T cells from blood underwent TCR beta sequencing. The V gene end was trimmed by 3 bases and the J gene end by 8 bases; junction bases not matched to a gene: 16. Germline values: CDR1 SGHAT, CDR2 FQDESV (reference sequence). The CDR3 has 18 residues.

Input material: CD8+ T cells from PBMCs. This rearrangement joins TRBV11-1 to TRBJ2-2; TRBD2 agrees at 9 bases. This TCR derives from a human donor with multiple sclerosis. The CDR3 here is CASSLNVRTSAFWGELFF. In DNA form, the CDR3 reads TGTGCCAGCAGCTTGAATGTGAGGACTAGCGCCTTTTGGGGGGAGCTGTTTTTT.